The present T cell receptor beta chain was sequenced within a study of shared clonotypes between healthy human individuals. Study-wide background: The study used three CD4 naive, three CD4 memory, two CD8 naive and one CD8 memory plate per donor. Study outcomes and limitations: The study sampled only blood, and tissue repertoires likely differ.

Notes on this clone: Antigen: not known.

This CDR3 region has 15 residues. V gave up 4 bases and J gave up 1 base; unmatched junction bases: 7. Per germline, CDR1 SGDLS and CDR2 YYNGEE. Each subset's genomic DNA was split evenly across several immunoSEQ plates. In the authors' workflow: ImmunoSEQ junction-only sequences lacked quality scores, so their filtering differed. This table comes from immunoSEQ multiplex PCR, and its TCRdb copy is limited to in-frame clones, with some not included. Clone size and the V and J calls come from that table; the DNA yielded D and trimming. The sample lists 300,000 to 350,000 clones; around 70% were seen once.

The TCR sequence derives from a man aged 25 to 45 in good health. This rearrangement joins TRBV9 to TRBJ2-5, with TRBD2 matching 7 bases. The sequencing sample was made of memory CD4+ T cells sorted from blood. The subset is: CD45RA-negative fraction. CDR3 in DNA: TGTGCCAGCAGCCCCCGGGACTACCTCCAAGAGACCCAGTACTTC. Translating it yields CASSPRDYLQETQYF.